The sequence of this T cell receptor beta chain was determined in a study of T cell responses to AZD1222 COVID-19 vaccine (dated by TCRdb to the early 2020s). Describing the broader study: A total of more than 230 trial participants underwent TCR sequencing, of whom about 200 received two doses of AZD1222 and around 25 received two doses of the MenACWY control vaccine. Trial participants were enrolled by age into subgroups of 18-55, 56-69 and 70-plus years, and around 150, 29 and 61 TCR-sequenced participants, respectively, were included in these subgroups.

A note on this clone: The target of this receptor is not known. No per-base quality is available; no much larger clone lies one base away.

In the paper's terms, the time point label means: baseline before first vaccination. The treatment or condition label here, explained by the study, means: meningococcal conjugate vaccine given as trial control. Vaccinee samples were obtained from the UK trials COV001 and COV002, which included a single-blind randomized controlled phase 2/3 trial of AZD1222 (ChAdOx1 nCoV-19) in healthy adults. For TCRbeta chain sequencing, PBMC samples were collected from trial participants at day 0 and at day 28 after the second dose. Overall study outcomes, separate from this receptor: In the small 56-69-year group, the increase in depth fell short of significance, most likely because of low power. Epitopes outside the regions mutated in the B.1.351 and B.1.1.7 variants were reportedly recognized by nearly half of the unique spike-specific TCRs. A significant rise in spike-specific TCR breadth and depth was observed after two AZD1222 doses relative to day 0 and relative to MenACWY recipients. The whole spike protein was spanned by vaccine-associated CD4 TCRs, and dominant responses were seen in regions 160-218 and 743-854. Participants were mostly white British, with more females than males. The authors suggested clonal diversity may have been underestimated. Conclusions about previously exposed vaccinees are limited, since just five to seven AZD1222 recipients were seropositive for SARS-CoV-2 at baseline. No day 14 peak-response samples were available, so repertoires were characterized only after the peak T cell response.

V is shortened by 4 bases, J by 0 bases, and the region joining them spans 14 bases. The germline V gene (reference sequence) supplies CDR1 SEHNR and CDR2 FQNEAQ. Including cysteine and phenylalanine, the CDR3 has 16 amino acids. Just the 48-base CDR3 DNA is kept, in frame starting at base 1. The CDR3 regions of human TCRbeta chains were analyzed by immunosequencing. Per the original workflow: Repertoire TCRs were matched against a reference library of SARS-CoV-2-specific TCRs generated with the MIRA antigen-specificity platform. Breadth meant the fraction of unique TCRs that were SARS-CoV-2-associated, whereas depth meant the fraction of total T cells that were SARS-CoV-2-associated. Using the MIRA data, each spike-specific TCR was mapped to the spike region that the TCR reacts to and placed in a CD4 or CD8 class. Log10-transformed breadth and depth values were compared by one-way ANOVA with Sidak's multiple comparisons tests. The immuneACCESS repertoire file appears here via TCRdb, limited to in-frame rearrangements. These files lack a portion of the clones; in checked studies, under half of the deficit traces to unresolved V genes, and the cause of the others is not known. V, J and clone size derive from that table, while D and trimming were established from the DNA sequence. This sample comprises around 100,000 clones, around 87% of them detected only once. Clones ranked in the top ten supply 4% to 5% of the sample.

The V and J segments used are TRBV7-9 and TRBJ2-3; the D element could tentatively be TRBD1 or TRBD2, as 7 bases agree for each. This clonotype was sampled from an adult in good health. Sequencing was performed on peripheral blood, taken on day 0 of MenACWY control vaccination. The DNA sequence is as follows: TGTGCCAGCAGCTCCCCAGGGGGGGCTAGCACAGATACGCAGTATTTT. Its translation is CASSSPGGASTDTQYF.